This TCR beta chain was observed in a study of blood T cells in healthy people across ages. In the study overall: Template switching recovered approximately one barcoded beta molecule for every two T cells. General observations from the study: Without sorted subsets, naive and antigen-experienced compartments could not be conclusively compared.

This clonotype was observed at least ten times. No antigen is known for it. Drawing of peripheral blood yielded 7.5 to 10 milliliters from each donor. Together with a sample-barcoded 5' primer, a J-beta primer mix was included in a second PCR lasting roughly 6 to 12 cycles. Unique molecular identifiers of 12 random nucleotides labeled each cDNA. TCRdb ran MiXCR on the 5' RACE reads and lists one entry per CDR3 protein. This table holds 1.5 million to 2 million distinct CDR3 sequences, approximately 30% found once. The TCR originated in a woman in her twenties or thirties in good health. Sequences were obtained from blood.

CDR3 in DNA: TGTGCCAGCAGCCCCGATCTGGGGGGACTAGTGTACTTC. This translates into CASSPDLGGLVYF. This chain uses TRBV7-2 with TRBJ2-4; 8 bases fit TRBD2. The CDR3 is 13 residues long. CDR1 SGHTA and CDR2 FQGNSA come from the germline V gene. After removal of 5 bases from V and 15 bases from J, the junction contained 12 bases not matched to a gene. Complete variable domain (other parts from reference TRBV7-2 and TRBJ2-4): GAGVSQSPSNKVTEKGKDVELRCDPISGHTALYWYRQSLGQGLEFLIYFQGNSAPDKSGLPSDRFSAERTGGSVSTLTIQRTQQEDSAVYLCASSPDLGGLVYFGAGTRLSVL.